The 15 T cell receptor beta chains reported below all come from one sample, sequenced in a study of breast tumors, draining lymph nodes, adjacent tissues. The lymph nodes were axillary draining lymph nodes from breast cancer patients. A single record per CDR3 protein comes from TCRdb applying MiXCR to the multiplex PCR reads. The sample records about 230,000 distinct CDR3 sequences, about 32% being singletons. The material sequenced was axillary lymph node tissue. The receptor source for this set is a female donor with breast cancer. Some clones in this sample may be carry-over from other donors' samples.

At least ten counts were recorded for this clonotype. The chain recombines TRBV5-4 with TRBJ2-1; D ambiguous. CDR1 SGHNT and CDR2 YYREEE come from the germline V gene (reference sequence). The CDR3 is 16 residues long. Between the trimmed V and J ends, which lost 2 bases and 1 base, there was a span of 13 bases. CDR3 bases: TGTGCCAGCAGCTTAGGCGGATTAGCTTCCTACAATGAGCAGTTCTTC. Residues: CASSLGGLASYNEQFF.

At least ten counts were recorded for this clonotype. This CDR3 reads CASTADRSSEQFF. In DNA form, the CDR3 reads TGTGCCAGCACGGCCGACCGAAGCAGTGAGCAGTTCTTC. The chain combines TRBV7-9 with TRBJ2-1; D gene unclear. Germline CDR1 and CDR2: SEHNR and FQNEAQ (reference sequence). The germline V and J ends were trimmed by 7 bases and 9 bases, with 16 bases remaining between them. The CDR3 has 13 residues. The full variable domain, completed using reference TRBV7-9 and TRBJ2-1, is DTGVSQNPRHKITKRGQNVTFRCDPISEHNRLYWYRQTLGQGPEFLTYFQNEAQLEKSRLLSDRFSAERPKGSFSTLEIQRTEQGDSAMYLCASTADRSSEQFFGPGTRLTVL.

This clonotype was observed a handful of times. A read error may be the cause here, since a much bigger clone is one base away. Here the CDR3 reads CASSRGLAYNEQLF. CDR3 in DNA: TGTGCCAGTAGTCGGGGACTAGCATACAATGAGCAGCTCTTC. The chain joins TRBV19 to TRBJ2-1; 9 bases map to TRBD2. The CDR3 spans 14 residues. Germline V gene data show CDR1 as LNHDA and CDR2 as SQIVND (reference sequence).

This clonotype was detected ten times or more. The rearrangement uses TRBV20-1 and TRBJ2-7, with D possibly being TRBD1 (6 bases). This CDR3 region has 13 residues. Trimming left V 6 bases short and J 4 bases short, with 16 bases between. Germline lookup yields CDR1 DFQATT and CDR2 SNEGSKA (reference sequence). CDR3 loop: CSAQTGWDYEQYF. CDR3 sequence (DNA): TGCAGTGCCCAGACAGGTTGGGATTACGAGCAGTACTTC.

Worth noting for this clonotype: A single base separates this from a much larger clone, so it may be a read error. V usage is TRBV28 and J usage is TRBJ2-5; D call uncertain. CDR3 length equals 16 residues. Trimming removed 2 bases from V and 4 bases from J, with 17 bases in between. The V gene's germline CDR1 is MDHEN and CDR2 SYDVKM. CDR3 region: CASSLLARTQRETQYF. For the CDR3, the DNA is TGTGCCAGCAGTTTACTGGCTAGAACTCAGCGAGAGACCCAGTACTTC.

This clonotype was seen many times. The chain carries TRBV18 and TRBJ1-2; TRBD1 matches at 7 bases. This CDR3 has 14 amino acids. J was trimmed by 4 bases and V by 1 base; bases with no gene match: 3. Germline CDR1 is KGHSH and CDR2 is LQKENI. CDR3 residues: CASSPQGGFYGYTF. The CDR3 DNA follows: TGTGCCAGCTCACCACAAGGGGGCTTCTATGGCTACACCTTC.

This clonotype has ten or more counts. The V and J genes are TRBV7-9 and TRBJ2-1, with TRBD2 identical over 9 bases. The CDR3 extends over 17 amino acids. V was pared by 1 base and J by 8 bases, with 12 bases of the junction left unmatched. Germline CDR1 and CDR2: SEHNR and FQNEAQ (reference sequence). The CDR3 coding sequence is TGTGCCAGCAGCTTAGTTCACGTAGCGGGAGTAGGGCATGAGCAGTTCTTC. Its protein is CASSLVHVAGVGHEQFF.

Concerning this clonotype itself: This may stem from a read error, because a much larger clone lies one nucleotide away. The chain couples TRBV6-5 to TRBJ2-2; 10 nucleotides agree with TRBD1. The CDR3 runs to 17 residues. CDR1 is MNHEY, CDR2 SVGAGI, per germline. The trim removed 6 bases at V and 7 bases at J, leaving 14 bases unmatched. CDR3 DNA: TGTGCCAGCAGCCCCGCGATCCCCGGACAGGGGGGCGGGGAGCTGTTTTTT. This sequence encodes CASSPAIPGQGGGELFF.

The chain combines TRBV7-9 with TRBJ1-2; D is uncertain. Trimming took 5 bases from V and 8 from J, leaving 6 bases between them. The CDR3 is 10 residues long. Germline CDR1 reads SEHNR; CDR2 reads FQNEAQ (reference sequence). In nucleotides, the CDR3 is TGTGCCAGCAGCCCCCACGGCTACACCTTC. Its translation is CASSPHGYTF.

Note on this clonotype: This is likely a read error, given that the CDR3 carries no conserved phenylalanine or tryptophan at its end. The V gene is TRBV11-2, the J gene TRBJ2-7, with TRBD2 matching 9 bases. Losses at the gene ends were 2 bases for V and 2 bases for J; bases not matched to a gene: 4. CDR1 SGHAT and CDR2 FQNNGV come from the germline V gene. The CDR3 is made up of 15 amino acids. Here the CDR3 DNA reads TGTGCCAGCAGCTTATTAGCGGGAGCTACCTACGAGCAGTACTAC. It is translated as CASSLLAGATYEQYY.

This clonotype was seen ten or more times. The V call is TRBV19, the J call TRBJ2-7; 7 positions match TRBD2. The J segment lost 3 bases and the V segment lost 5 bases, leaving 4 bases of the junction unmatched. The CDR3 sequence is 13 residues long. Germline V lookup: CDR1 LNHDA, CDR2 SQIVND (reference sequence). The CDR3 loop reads CASSRSGDYEQYF. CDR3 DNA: TGTGCCAGTAGTCGGAGCGGGGACTACGAGCAGTACTTC.

CDR3: CASSLQGDDGYTF. CDR3 sequence (DNA): TGTGCCAGCAGCTTGCAGGGTGATGATGGCTACACCTTC. The chain links TRBV7-9 to TRBJ1-2, with D possibly TRBD1 on 5 matching bases. With 3 bases removed from V and 6 bases from J, the gap between germline ends came to 11 bases. The CDR3 length is 13 residues. Germline V lookup: CDR1 SEHNR, CDR2 FQNEAQ (reference sequence).

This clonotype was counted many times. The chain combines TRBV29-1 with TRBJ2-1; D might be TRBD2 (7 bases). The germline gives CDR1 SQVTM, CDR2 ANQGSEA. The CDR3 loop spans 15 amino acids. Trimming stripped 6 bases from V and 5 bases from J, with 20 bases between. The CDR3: CSVLGGRGKDNEQFF. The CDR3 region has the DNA TGCAGCGTCCTGGGGGGGCGGGGTAAGGACAATGAGCAGTTCTTC.

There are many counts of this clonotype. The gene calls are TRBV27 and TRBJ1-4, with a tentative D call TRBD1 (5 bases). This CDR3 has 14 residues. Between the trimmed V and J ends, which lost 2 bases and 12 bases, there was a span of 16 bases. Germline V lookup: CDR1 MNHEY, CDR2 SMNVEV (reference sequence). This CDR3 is CASSLMGIPGELFF. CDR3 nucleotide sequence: TGTGCCAGCAGTTTAATGGGTATCCCGGGGGAACTGTTTTTT.

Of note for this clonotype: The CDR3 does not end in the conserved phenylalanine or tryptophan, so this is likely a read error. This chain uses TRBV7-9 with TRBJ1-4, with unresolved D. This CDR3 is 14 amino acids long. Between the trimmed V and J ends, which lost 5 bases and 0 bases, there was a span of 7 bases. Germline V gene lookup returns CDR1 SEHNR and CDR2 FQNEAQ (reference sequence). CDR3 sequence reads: CASSLTTTNEKLFP. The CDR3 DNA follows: TGTGCCAGCAGCCTTACAACAACTAATGAAAAACTGTTTCCT.